This record concerns one TCR beta chain sequence. The antigen remains unidentified. The sample comes from a study of Ad26.COV2.S vaccination and SARS-CoV-2 variants. Study-wide points: Post-vaccination spike-specific CD8+ and CD4+ T cell responses reportedly had substantial breadth.

Measured with immunoSEQ multiplex PCR; TCRdb has only the in-frame clones, and not every one. The sample lists around 370,000 clones, about 91% occurring once. Trimming cost V 2 bases and J 4 bases, with 9 bases left between them. The CDR3 has 14 residues. From germline, CDR1 is MNHEY and CDR2 SVGAGI. The specimen was peripheral blood, collected after recovery from COVID-19. This chain uses TRBV6-5 with TRBJ1-5; D gene unclear. The sequence was collected from a human donor who had recovered from COVID-19. CDR3: CASSYEGRNQPQHF. The CDR3 DNA follows: TGTGCCAGCAGTTACGAGGGCAGAAATCAGCCCCAGCATTTT.